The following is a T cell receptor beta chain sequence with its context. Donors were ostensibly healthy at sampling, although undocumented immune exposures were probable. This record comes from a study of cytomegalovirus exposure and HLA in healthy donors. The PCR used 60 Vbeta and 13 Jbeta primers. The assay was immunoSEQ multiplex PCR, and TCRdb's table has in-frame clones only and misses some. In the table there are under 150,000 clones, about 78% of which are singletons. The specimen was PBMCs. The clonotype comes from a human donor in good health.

In DNA, the CDR3 is TGTGCCAGCATCCCCCGTGGACAGGGGCGCACAGATACGCAGTATTTT. Translated, it gives CASIPRGQGRTDTQYF. The V gene is TRBV7-2, the J gene TRBJ2-3, with TRBD1 identical over 9 bases. Trimming took 7 bases from V and 1 from J; bases not matched to a gene: 9. From germline, CDR1 is SGHTA and CDR2 FQGNSA. The CDR3 runs to 16 residues.